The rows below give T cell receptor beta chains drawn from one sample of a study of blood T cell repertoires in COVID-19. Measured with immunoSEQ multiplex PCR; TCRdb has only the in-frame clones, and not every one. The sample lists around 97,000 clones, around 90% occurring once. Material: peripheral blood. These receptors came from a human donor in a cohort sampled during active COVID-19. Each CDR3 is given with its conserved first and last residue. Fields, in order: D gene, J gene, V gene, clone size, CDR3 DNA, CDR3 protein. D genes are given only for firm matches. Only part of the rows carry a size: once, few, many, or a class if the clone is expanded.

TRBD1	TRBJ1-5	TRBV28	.	TGTGCCAGCCTGGGACAGGGTGGCAATCAGCCCCAGCATTTT	CASLGQGGNQPQHF
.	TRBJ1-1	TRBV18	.	TGTGCCAGCTCACCCAGCGGGGGGACTGAAGCTTTCTTT	CASSPSGGTEAFF
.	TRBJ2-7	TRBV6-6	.	TGTGCCAGCACCCAGAGCGAGGGGGTAAGCTCCTACGAGCAGTACTTC	CASTQSEGVSSYEQYF
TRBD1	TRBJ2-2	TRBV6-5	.	TGTGCCAGCAGTCTGGACAGGAGTATGACCGGGGAGCTGTTTTTT	CASSLDRSMTGELFF
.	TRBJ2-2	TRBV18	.	TGTGCCAGCTCACGTCGAGGCCAGTTCAGCACCGGGGAGCTGTTTTTT	CASSRRGQFSTGELFF
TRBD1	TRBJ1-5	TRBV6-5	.	TGTGCCAGCAGAACGGGACAGGGGGGTCAGCCCCAGCATTTT	CASRTGQGGQPQHF
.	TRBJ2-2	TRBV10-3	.	TGTGCCATTCACGCCCCAGCGGGGAACACCGGGGAGCTGTTTTTT	CAIHAPAGNTGELFF
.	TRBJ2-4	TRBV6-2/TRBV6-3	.	TGTGCCAGCAGTTACTGGGCAGATGGCAAAAACATTCAGTACTTC	CASSYWADGKNIQYF
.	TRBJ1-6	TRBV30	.	TGTGCCTGGAGTGTGGCAGGTTACTCCTATAATTCACCCCTCCACTTT	CAWSVAGYSYNSPLHF
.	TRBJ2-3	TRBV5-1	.	TGCGCCAGCAGCGGCCTAGGGGAATCGACAGATACGCAGTATTTT	CASSGLGESTDTQYF
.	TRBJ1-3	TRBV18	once	TGTGCCAGCTCACCTGCTGAGACTGGAAACACCATATATTTT	CASSPAETGNTIYF
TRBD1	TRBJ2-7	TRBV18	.	TGTGCCAGCTCACCAACAGGGGACGGCGAGCAGTACTTC	CASSPTGDGEQYF
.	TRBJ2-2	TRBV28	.	TGTGCCAGCAGTTTGTCGACTCGCTTGAACACCGGGGAGCTGTTTTTT	CASSLSTRLNTGELFF
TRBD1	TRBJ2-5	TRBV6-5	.	TGTGCCAGCACGACAGGGGGCTTCAAGACCCAGTACTTC	CASTTGGFKTQYF
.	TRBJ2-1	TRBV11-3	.	TGTGCCAGCAGCTTAGGTCAGGGCAGCCTTAGCTCCTACAATGAGCAGTTCTTC	CASSLGQGSLSSYNEQFF
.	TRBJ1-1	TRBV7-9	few	TGTGCCAGCAGCTTAGATCAGGGTGAAGCTTTCTTT	CASSLDQGEAFF
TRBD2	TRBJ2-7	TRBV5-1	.	TGCGCCAGCAGCTCTCGGACTAGCGGGACCTACGAGCAGTACTTC	CASSSRTSGTYEQYF
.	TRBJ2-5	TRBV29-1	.	TGCAGCGTTGTCCTGGACGGGGAAGAGACCCAGTACTTC	CSVVLDGEETQYF
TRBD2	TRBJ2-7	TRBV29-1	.	TGCAGCGTTGGGACTAGCGGGAGTGGAGAGCAGTACTTC	CSVGTSGSGEQYF
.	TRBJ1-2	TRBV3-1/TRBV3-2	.	TGTGCCAGCAGACCTTACGACAGCTATGGCTACACCTTC	CASRPYDSYGYTF
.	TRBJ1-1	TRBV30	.	TGTGCCTGGATATCGGCTGAAGCTTTCTTT	CAWISAEAFF
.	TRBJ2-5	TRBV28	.	TGTGCCAGCAGTGGGGCGGTGACCCAGTACTTC	CASSGAVTQYF
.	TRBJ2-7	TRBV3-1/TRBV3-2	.	TGTGCCAGCAGCCAACAGGGGTACTACGAGCAGTACTTC	CASSQQGYYEQYF
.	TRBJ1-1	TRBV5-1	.	TGCGCCAGCAGCGCACGCGACAGGAACACTGAAGCTTTCTTT	CASSARDRNTEAFF
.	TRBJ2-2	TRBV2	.	TGTGCCAGCAGTGAGTTGTATGGGCGGGGTGCCGGGGAGCTGTTTTTT	CASSELYGRGAGELFF
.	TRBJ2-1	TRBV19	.	TGTGCCAGTAGTCATGTGGGACACGTAGACAATGAGCAGTTCTTC	CASSHVGHVDNEQFF
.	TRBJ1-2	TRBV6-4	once	TGTGCCAGCAGCCCCACAACTATCAGGGGTGTGGGTGGCTACACCTTC	CASSPTTIRGVGGYTF
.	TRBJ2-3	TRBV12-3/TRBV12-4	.	TGTGCCAGCAGCGCCAGGGCCACAGATACGCAGTATTTT	CASSARATDTQYF
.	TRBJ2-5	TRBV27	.	TGTGCCAGCAGTTTACGGGTAGACCAAGAGACCCAGTACTTC	CASSLRVDQETQYF
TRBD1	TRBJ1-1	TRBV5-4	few	TGTGCCAGCAGCCAGGGACAGAGGAACACTGAAGCTTTCTTT	CASSQGQRNTEAFF
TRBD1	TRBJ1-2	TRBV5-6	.	TGTGCCAGCAGCGGAACAGGGGGCCCTAACTATGGCTACACCTTC	CASSGTGGPNYGYTF
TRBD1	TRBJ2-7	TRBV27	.	TGTGCCAGCAGTTTCGGGACAGGTCAAGAGCAGTACTTC	CASSFGTGQEQYF
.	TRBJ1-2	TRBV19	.	TGTGCCAGTGGGGCCGTGGGCAGTCTCCACTATGGCTACACCTTC	CASGAVGSLHYGYTF
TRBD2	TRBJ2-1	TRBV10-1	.	TGCGCCAGCAGTGAGGGCGGGAGTGGTTTGGATGAGCAGTTCTTC	CASSEGGSGLDEQFF
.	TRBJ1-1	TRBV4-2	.	TGTGCCAGCAGCCAAGCGGGGGGACCCATGAACACTGAAGCTTTCTTT	CASSQAGGPMNTEAFF
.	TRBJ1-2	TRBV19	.	TGTGCCAGTAGCCCTACACAGGGTAACTATGGCTACACCTTC	CASSPTQGNYGYTF
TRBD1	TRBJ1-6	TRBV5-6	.	TGTGCCAGCAGCTCCAGAACAGGGGGCGGTTCACCCCTCCACTTT	CASSSRTGGGSPLHF
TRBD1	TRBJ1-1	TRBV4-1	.	TGCGCCAGTAAAGGGGGCGCGACCACTGAAGCTTTCTTT	CASKGGATTEAFF
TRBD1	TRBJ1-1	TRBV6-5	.	TGTGCCAGCAGTTACGGGACAGGGGGCGAAGCTTTCTTT	CASSYGTGGEAFF
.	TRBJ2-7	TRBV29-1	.	TGCAGCGTACAACTAGATCTCGAGCAGTACTTC	CSVQLDLEQYF
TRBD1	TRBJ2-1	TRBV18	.	TGTGCCAGCTCTAGGGACAGGGCGGATAATGAGCAGTTCTTC	CASSRDRADNEQFF
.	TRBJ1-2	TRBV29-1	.	TGCAGCGTTGAAGGGGCAGGAAACTATGGCTACACCTTC	CSVEGAGNYGYTF
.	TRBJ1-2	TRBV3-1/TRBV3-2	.	TGTGCCAGCAGCCAGGGACATTTCTATGGCTACACCTTC	CASSQGHFYGYTF
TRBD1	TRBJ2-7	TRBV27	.	TGTGCCAGCACAGACAGGGCCTACGAGCAGTACTTC	CASTDRAYEQYF
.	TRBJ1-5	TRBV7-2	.	TGTGCCAGCAGCGATACAGGGAGCTATAGCAATCAGCCCCAGCATTTT	CASSDTGSYSNQPQHF
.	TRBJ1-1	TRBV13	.	TGTGCCAGCAGCTTCGTTACAGGGAGAAACACTGAAGCTTTCTTT	CASSFVTGRNTEAFF
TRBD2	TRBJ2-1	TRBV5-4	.	TGTGCCAGCACCGGACTAGCGGGAGGGCGATACAATGAGCAGTTCTTC	CASTGLAGGRYNEQFF
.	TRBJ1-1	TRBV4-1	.	TGCGCCAGCAGCCAACCGGTGAGAGAAACTGAAGCTTTCTTT	CASSQPVRETEAFF
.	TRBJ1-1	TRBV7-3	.	TGTGCCAGCAGCTCCGACCCGGGGTATACTGAAGCTTTCTTT	CASSSDPGYTEAFF
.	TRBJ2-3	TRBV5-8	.	TGTGCCAGCAGCTTGGGGCACCTTTTGGATACGCAGTATTTT	CASSLGHLLDTQYF